A selection of T cell receptor beta chains follows, all from one sample in a study of regulatory T cells in long-lasting Graves disease. TCRdb re-derived calls from the multiplex PCR reads in MiXCR, one entry per CDR3 protein. The repertoire includes about 400,000 distinct CDR3 sequences, roughly 15% of them detected once, and around 7.6% sits in the top ten. This sample also appeared in a second study, on T cells in Graves' hyperthyroidism and ophthalmopathy.

The specimen comprised peripheral blood mononuclear cells (PBMCs), sampled at new diagnosis, from a patient treated with antithyroid drugs. The receptor source for this set is a woman in her thirties or forties with Graves disease. Each CDR3 is given with its conserved first and last residue. D genes are given only for firm matches.

>TRBV7-2|TRBD2|TRBJ2-1
CASSLTLAGNNEQFF
>TRBV6-1|TRBD2|TRBJ2-3
CATSSGMQRLTQYF
>TRBV27|TRBD1|TRBJ2-1
CASSFGQGAYNEQFF
>TRBV4-3|-|TRBJ2-1
CASSQDEYSGYEQFF
>TRBV7-2|-|TRBJ2-3
CASSPAVTSTDTQYF
>TRBV28|TRBD2|-
CASSQLPGLAGADTQYF
>TRBV11-2|-|TRBJ2-3
CASSPSTRDTQYF
>TRBV19|TRBD2|TRBJ2-7
CASSISGGGYEQYF
>TRBV7-8|TRBD1|TRBJ2-3
CASSLAGTAGTDTQYF
>TRBV7-9|TRBD1|TRBJ1-1
CASSSPRGTGDIGMNTEAFF
>TRBV29-1|TRBD2|TRBJ2-1
CSVEPWTSDYEQFF
>TRBV12-3/TRBV12-4|-|TRBJ2-3
CASSPATSTDQIADTQYF
>TRBV29-1|-|TRBJ2-1
CSVGGRTTVYNEQFF
>TRBV27|-|TRBJ2-5
CASSPGRNQETQYF